This TCR beta chain came from a study of T cells in narcolepsy. Worth noting for this clone: What it recognizes is unknown.

Study conclusions and caveats: Autoreactive clonotypes reportedly recurred in blood of same and different patients, not controls.

The ends were cut back, 1 base at V and 4 bases at J, with 17 bases in the middle. Germline V gives CDR1 SGHTA, CDR2 FQGNSA. CDR3 length equals 16 residues. Some clones are missing from TCRdb's copy, which holds only in-frame ones; the method was immunoSEQ multiplex PCR. In the table there are tens of thousands of clones, 90% to 95% of which are singletons. Sequenced material: CD45RA- memory CD4+ T cells from PBMCs. This TCR was recovered from a human donor with narcolepsy. The chain employs TRBV7-2 and TRBJ2-7; weak D call: TRBD1 (5 bases). The CDR3 DNA sequence: TGTGCCAGCAGCTTAGTGGCAGGGTGGGAAGCTTACGAGCAGTACTTC. Residues: CASSLVAGWEAYEQYF.